These T cell receptor beta chains were read from a single sample in a study of blood T cell repertoires in COVID-19. Repertoires were generated with immunoSEQ multiplex PCR, while TCRdb's copy carries only in-frame clones and drops some. The sample gives around 340,000 clones, about nine tenths of which show up once; 1% is in the top ten. Sequenced material: PBMCs or T cells enriched from blood (not recorded which). The receptor set was obtained from a woman aged 30 to 39 who had been exposed to COVID-19. Both conserved end residues are part of each CDR3. D genes are given only for firm matches. The size entry is marked missing in some rows and otherwise reads once, few, many or a size class.

V gene	clone size	D gene	J gene	CDR3 protein	CDR3 DNA
TRBV5-6	.	TRBD2	TRBJ2-3	CASSLVASGRSTDTQYF	TGTGCCAGCAGCTTGGTGGCTAGCGGGAGGAGCACAGATACGCAGTATTTT
TRBV24-1	.	.	TRBJ2-3	CATSDLLPGHPTDTQYF	TGTGCCACCAGTGATTTGCTCCCGGGACACCCCACAGATACGCAGTATTTT
TRBV27	.	TRBD1	TRBJ2-3	CASSIRPGQVLFTQGTQYF	TGTGCCAGCAGTATACGGCCGGGACAGGTCTTATTTACACAGGGTACGCAGTATTTT
TRBV7-9	.	.	TRBJ1-1	CASSLAADSMNTEAFF	TGTGCCAGCAGCTTAGCGGCGGACTCGATGAACACTGAAGCTTTCTTT
TRBV7-8	.	.	TRBJ1-5	CASSLGLGSNQPQHF	TGTGCCAGCAGCTTGGGGCTTGGTAGCAATCAGCCCCAGCATTTT
TRBV25-1	.	TRBD1	TRBJ1-1	CASSEPDRDGAFF	TGTGCCAGCAGTGAACCCGACAGGGACGGCGCTTTCTTT
TRBV6-5	.	.	TRBJ1-6	CASSYGTSLVPLHF	TGTGCCAGCAGTTACGGGACTTCCCTTGTCCCCCTCCACTTT
TRBV30	once	.	TRBJ2-5	CAWSQGGHETQYF	TGTGCCTGGAGCCAGGGAGGCCACGAGACCCAGTACTTC
TRBV7-3	.	TRBD1	TRBJ2-1	CASSSPSGTGDYNEQFF	TGTGCCAGCAGCTCACCTTCCGGGACAGGGGACTACAATGAGCAGTTCTTC
TRBV6-5	.	TRBD1	TRBJ1-2	CASRPTGLGYGYTF	TGTGCCAGCAGACCGACAGGGCTAGGCTATGGCTACACCTTC
TRBV19	.	TRBD1	TRBJ2-2	CASKSQGLGTGELFF	TGTGCCAGTAAATCACAGGGGTTGGGCACCGGGGAGCTGTTTTTT
TRBV28	.	TRBD2	TRBJ2-1	CASRLLAGLSSYNEQFF	TGTGCCAGCAGGCTACTAGCGGGACTGAGCTCCTACAATGAGCAGTTCTTC
TRBV18	.	TRBD2	TRBJ2-2	CASSSGTSGRTGELFF	TGTGCCAGCTCGTCCGGGACTAGCGGGAGGACCGGGGAGCTGTTTTTT
TRBV29-1	.	TRBD1	TRBJ1-1	CSVTQLGRGLGNTEAFF	TGCAGCGTTACCCAGCTGGGCAGGGGGCTTGGAAACACTGAAGCTTTCTTT
TRBV19	once	.	TRBJ2-7	CASSAGTAFLYEQYF	TGTGCCAGTAGCGCGGGGACAGCCTTCCTCTACGAGCAGTACTTC
TRBV5-6	.	.	TRBJ2-5	CASSLVSLARETQYF	TGTGCCAGCAGCTTGGTTTCTCTAGCCCGAGAGACCCAGTACTTC
TRBV6-6	.	TRBD1	TRBJ2-1	CAIRQGIRNEQFF	TGTGCCATTCGACAGGGGATTAGGAATGAGCAGTTCTTC
TRBV27	.	.	TRBJ2-5	CASKLVGGSETQYF	TGTGCCAGCAAGCTAGTGGGCGGGTCAGAGACCCAGTACTTC
TRBV6-5	.	TRBD1	TRBJ2-2	CASSADRASGGELFF	TGTGCCAGCAGCGCCGACAGGGCCTCAGGAGGGGAGCTGTTTTTT
TRBV9	few	.	TRBJ1-2	CASSATGGLLGGYTF	TGTGCCAGCAGCGCGACGGGGGGGCTATTGGGTGGCTACACCTTC
TRBV9	.	.	TRBJ1-4	CASSVSSTNEKLFF	TGTGCCAGCAGCGTATCCTCAACTAATGAAAAACTGTTTTTT
TRBV7-2	.	.	TRBJ2-1	CASSLEPGTHNEQFF	TGTGCCAGCAGCTTAGAGCCCGGTACTCACAATGAGCAGTTCTTC
TRBV5-1	few	TRBD2	TRBJ2-4	CASSLDSGDIQYF	TGCGCCAGCAGCTTGGATAGCGGGGACATTCAGTACTTC
TRBV9	.	TRBD2	TRBJ2-3	CASSASDLAGSSTDTQYF	TGTGCCAGCAGCGCCTCGGACCTAGCGGGCAGTAGCACAGATACGCAGTATTTT
TRBV7-9	.	TRBD2	TRBJ2-2	CASSRGLAGPGELFF	TGTGCCAGCAGCCGGGGACTAGCGGGCCCCGGGGAGCTGTTTTTT
TRBV24-1	.	TRBD1	TRBJ2-3	CATSDFWETGSTDTQYF	TGTGCCACCAGTGATTTTTGGGAGACAGGGAGCACAGATACGCAGTATTTT
TRBV3-1/TRBV3-2	.	TRBD2	TRBJ2-7	CASSPRLAGVSGEQYF	TGTGCCAGCAGCCCCAGACTAGCGGGAGTTTCTGGCGAGCAGTACTTC
TRBV7-8	.	.	TRBJ1-5	CASSLAGGLSNQPQHF	TGTGCCAGCAGCTTAGCGGGGGGGTTAAGCAATCAGCCCCAGCATTTT
TRBV29-1	once	TRBD2	TRBJ2-1	CSAAGTSGRGFRSDEQFF	TGCAGCGCCGCCGGGACTAGCGGGAGAGGATTTCGTTCTGATGAGCAGTTCTTC
TRBV5-1	.	.	TRBJ1-1	CASRKGDSMNTEAFF	TGCGCCAGCAGAAAGGGGGATAGCATGAACACTGAAGCTTTCTTT
TRBV5-6	.	TRBD2	TRBJ2-1	CASSIPSGENNEQFF	TGTGCCAGCAGCATCCCTAGCGGGGAGAACAATGAGCAGTTCTTC
TRBV18	.	.	TRBJ2-5	CASSPGQNQETQYF	TGTGCCAGCTCACCTGGACAGAACCAAGAGACCCAGTACTTC
TRBV11-2	once	.	TRBJ1-1	CASSLSQGVNTEAFF	TGTGCCAGCAGCTTATCGCAGGGTGTGAACACTGAAGCTTTCTTT
TRBV5-1	.	.	TRBJ1-2	CASSLVDMLGYTF	TGCGCCAGCAGCTTGGTGGACATGCTTGGCTACACCTTC
TRBV19	.	TRBD1	TRBJ2-5	CASSTQGRGETQYF	TGTGCCAGTAGTACACAGGGGCGAGGAGAGACCCAGTACTTC
TRBV7-3	.	TRBD1	TRBJ2-6	CASSLPWQGAPGANVLTF	TGTGCCAGCAGCTTACCCTGGCAGGGGGCTCCTGGGGCCAACGTCCTGACTTTC
TRBV9	.	.	TRBJ2-7	CASSVGGGGLSYEQYF	TGTGCCAGCAGCGTAGGGGGAGGGGGACTGTCTTATGAGCAGTACTTC
TRBV6-6	.	.	TRBJ2-1	CASSYSRGGEQFF	TGTGCCAGCAGTTACTCGCGAGGGGGTGAGCAGTTCTTC
TRBV23-1	.	.	TRBJ2-1	CASSQSRGFGGPKIHEQFF	TGCGCCAGCAGTCAATCACGAGGTTTCGGAGGGCCGAAGATCCATGAGCAGTTCTTC
TRBV29-1	.	TRBD1	TRBJ1-1	CSVHTGGYTEAFF	TGCAGCGTCCATACAGGGGGGTACACTGAAGCTTTCTTT
TRBV12-3/TRBV12-4	.	.	TRBJ1-3	CASSLTQGNTIYF	TGTGCCAGCAGTTTAACACAAGGAAACACCATATATTTT